One and the same sample provided the 32 T cell receptor beta chains below, sequenced in a study of beta chain features in type 1 diabetes. The authors reverse transcribed all of the isolated RNA, so sequencing captured expressed TCRB transcripts. Assay: immunoSEQ multiplex PCR; the TCRdb copy retains only in-frame clones and omits some. The sample contains under 550,000 clones, over 9.5% of which appear only once. Sequencing was done on a sample of naive CD4+ T cells from blood. These receptors all stem from a woman younger than 30 in good health.

This clone has only a few counts. This specimen includes other DNA sequences encoding the same CDR3. This chain connects TRBV7-3 to TRBJ2-2; D gene uncertain. Between the trimmed V and J ends, which lost 8 bases and 2 bases, there was a span of 3 bases. CDR3 size: 11 residues. Germline CDR1 reads SGHTA; CDR2 reads FQGTGA. The CDR3 here is CASGNTGELFF. In DNA form, the CDR3 reads TGTGCCAGCGGTAACACCGGGGAGCTGTTTTTT.

The V gene is TRBV7-9, the J gene TRBJ2-3; D may be TRBD1 or TRBD2 (5 bases each). The germline gives CDR1 SEHNR, CDR2 FQNEAQ (reference sequence). The CDR3 covers 15 residues. V lost 2 bases, J lost 2 bases, and 11 bases lay in between. CDR3 in amino acids: CASSLRGPDTDTQYF. Written as DNA, the CDR3 is TGTGCCAGCAGCTTAAGGGGACCCGACACAGATACGCAGTATTTT.

The chain links TRBV30 to TRBJ1-2, with D maybe TRBD1 (5 bases). The germline gives CDR1 GTSNPN, CDR2 SVGIG (reference sequence). The CDR3 contains 14 residues. V lost 0 bases and J 7 bases, leaving 15 bases between the germline ends. Written as DNA, the CDR3 is TGTGCCTGGAGTGTCGGCAGGGTTAGAGCTGGCTACACCTTC. It translates to CAWSVGRVRAGYTF.

The V gene is TRBV4-1, the J gene TRBJ1-1; D gene unclear. The CDR3 has 16 residues. Trimming pared 1 base from V and 4 bases from J, leaving 16 bases between. Germline V gene sequence: CDR1 MGHRA, CDR2 YSYEKL. The CDR3: CASSQAPTPGSTEAFF. In nucleotides, the CDR3 is TGCGCCAGCAGCCAAGCCCCCACGCCTGGGAGCACTGAAGCTTTCTTT.

J is TRBJ2-3 and V is TRBV6-5; tentative D call: TRBD2 (6 bases). The V gene's germline CDR1 is MNHEY and CDR2 SVGAGI. V was cut by 6 bases and J by 2 bases, with 12 bases left in between. The CDR3 spans 14 residues. The CDR3 here is CASSQAGFTDTQYF. CDR3 nucleotide sequence: TGTGCCAGCAGCCAGGCGGGGTTCACAGATACGCAGTATTTT.

This clone was detected a few times. The rearrangement links TRBV7-9 to TRBJ1-1; D gene unclear. The CDR3 is 13 residues long. Germline V CDR1 and CDR2: SEHNR, FQNEAQ (reference sequence). V was cut by 1 base and J by 4 bases, with 7 bases left in between. Written as DNA, the CDR3 is TGTGCCAGCAGCTTAGGGACCCTCACTGAAGCTTTCTTT. This encodes CASSLGTLTEAFF.

Notes on this clone: Additional DNA sequences in this sample encode the identical CDR3. The V gene is TRBV29-1, the J gene TRBJ1-1; no reliable D call. Trimming cost V 4 bases and J 0 bases, with 6 bases left between them. This CDR3 spans 12 amino acids. CDR1 is SQVTM, CDR2 ANQGSEA, per germline. CDR3 residues: CSVGALNTEAFF. CDR3 bases: TGCAGCGTTGGAGCGTTGAACACTGAAGCTTTCTTT.

In this sample, this clone turned up a few times. The chain joins TRBV13 to TRBJ2-4; D uncertain. This CDR3 has 13 amino acids. Germline V gives CDR1 PRHDT, CDR2 FYEKMQ (reference sequence). The germline V and J ends were trimmed by 3 bases and 8 bases, with 11 bases remaining between them. The CDR3 region has the DNA TGTGCCAGCAGCTTCCAGGACCTAGACATTCAGTACTTC. Its protein product is CASSFQDLDIQYF.

This clone was picked up a small number of times. This sequence joins TRBV5-1 and TRBJ1-2; D possibly corresponds to TRBD1 (5 bases). V shed 0 bases and J shed 6 bases, with 15 bases lying between them. CDR1 is SGHRS, CDR2 YFSETQ, per germline. The CDR3 is 15 amino acids. CDR3 in amino acids: CASSLVPGLADGYTF. The CDR3 bases are TGCGCCAGCAGCTTGGTGCCAGGGCTGGCGGATGGCTACACCTTC.

V and J are TRBV9 and TRBJ1-2; D perhaps matches TRBD1 (6 bases). Germline V lookup: CDR1 SGDLS, CDR2 YYNGEE. Trimming cost V 4 bases and J 4 bases, with 23 bases left between them. The CDR3 consists of 17 residues. The CDR3 DNA reads as TGTGCCAGCAGCCCATTTTTGGGGGGCGACTACTCCTATGGCTACACCTTC. This sequence encodes CASSPFLGGDYSYGYTF.

This clone was counted a few times. V gene TRBV9 combines with J gene TRBJ2-3; 9 nucleotides line up with TRBD2. The ends lost 3 bases at V and 3 bases at J; junction bases unmatched: 14. Germline CDR1 SGDLS, CDR2 YYNGEE. CDR3 length equals 18 residues. The CDR3 loop is CASSATTSGPPATDTQYF. The CDR3, as DNA: TGTGCCAGCAGCGCGACGACTAGCGGCCCTCCTGCGACAGATACGCAGTATTTT.

The CDR3 loop reads CASSTRAGAKTQYF. Written as DNA, the CDR3 is TGTGCCAGCAGCACCCGGGCAGGGGCGAAGACCCAGTACTTC. The chain carries TRBV27 and TRBJ2-5; weak D call: TRBD1 (6 bases). Germline lookup yields CDR1 MNHEY and CDR2 SMNVEV (reference sequence). This CDR3 has 14 residues. Trimming shortened V by 6 bases and J by 6 bases, and 17 bases separated the two germline ends.

The rearrangement links TRBV28 to TRBJ2-3; no firm D call. V was shortened by 5 bases and J by 3 bases, with 21 bases between the two germline ends. Germline V gene sequence: CDR1 MDHEN, CDR2 SYDVKM. The CDR3 is 17 amino acids. CDR3 region: CASSGVTGRSSTDTQYF. CDR3 in DNA: TGTGCCAGCAGTGGGGTCACGGGCCGCTCAAGTACAGATACGCAGTATTTT.

This clone was found a few times. J is TRBJ2-6 and V is TRBV7-2, with D hard to call. The CDR3 is made up of 14 amino acids. Between the trimmed V and J ends, which lost 5 bases and 3 bases, there was a span of 8 bases. CDR1 and CDR2 from the germline V gene are SGHTA and FQGNSA. CDR3 sequence (DNA): TGTGCCAGCAGCGAGAAGTTTGGGGCCAACGTCCTGACTTTC. As protein: CASSEKFGANVLTF.

In its sample, this clone was seen a few times. The genes are TRBV6-5 and TRBJ2-7, with D possibly TRBD1 on 6 matching bases. Germline V lookup: CDR1 MNHEY, CDR2 SVGAGI. This CDR3 has 14 residues. The germline V and J ends were trimmed by 6 bases and 5 bases, with 17 bases remaining between them. CDR3 region: CASRGWTVGHEQYV. CDR3 DNA: TGTGCCAGCAGGGGATGGACAGTTGGCCACGAGCAGTACGTC.

This sequence joins TRBV7-2 and TRBJ2-3; maybe TRBD2 (5 bases). V was trimmed by 1 base and J by 5 bases, leaving 13 bases between them. Looked up from germline, CDR1 is SGHTA and CDR2 is FQGNSA. CDR3 length equals 15 residues. CDR3 residues: CASSLVTLSGDTQYF. DNA of the CDR3: TGTGCCAGCAGCTTAGTAACCCTAAGCGGAGATACGCAGTATTTT.

There are a few counts of this clone. This chain uses TRBV14 with TRBJ2-1; D might be TRBD1 (6 bases). There are 14 residues in the CDR3. Germline CDR1 and CDR2: SGHDN and FVKESK. Trimming left V 1 base short and J 6 bases short, with 10 bases between. DNA for the CDR3: TGTGCCAGCAGCCAAGGCAGGGGTTTCAATGAGCAGTTCTTC. This sequence encodes CASSQGRGFNEQFF.

J is TRBJ2-1 and V is TRBV7-9; 9 bases fit TRBD2. The CDR3 totals 16 residues. The V gene's germline CDR1 is SEHNR and CDR2 FQNEAQ (reference sequence). V shed 4 bases and J 4 bases; nucleotides not matched to a gene: 8. CDR3: CASSYPSGDSYNEQFF. As DNA, the CDR3 is TGTGCCAGCAGCTACCCTAGCGGGGACTCTTACAATGAGCAGTTCTTC.

This rearrangement joins TRBV4-1 to TRBJ2-1; D is perhaps TRBD2 (6 bases). Germline V gene data show CDR1 as MGHRA and CDR2 as YSYEKL. V gave up 3 bases and J gave up 2 bases, with 11 bases separating them. The CDR3 loop spans 15 amino acids. The CDR3 DNA follows: TGCGCCAGCAGCCAGTTAGCGGTCACCTACAATGAGCAGTTCTTC. It is translated as CASSQLAVTYNEQFF.

This clone was detected a few times. The CDR3 DNA reads as TGTGCTAGTGGTTCCCCGAGAAGCTACGAGCAGTACTTC. Its protein is CASGSPRSYEQYF. The rearrangement joins TRBV12-5 to TRBJ2-7, with D unresolved. Per germline, CDR1 LGHNT and CDR2 FRNRAP. Trimming took off 4 bases at V and 3 bases at J, with 10 bases between the two ends. There are 13 residues in the CDR3.

This clone was seen more than once but under ten times. The chain is built from TRBV9 and TRBJ2-3, with TRBD2 as a possible D gene (6 bases). This CDR3 spans 15 amino acids. Trimming removed 5 bases at V and 1 base at J, with 14 bases between. Germline CDR1 SGDLS, CDR2 YYNGEE. The CDR3 nucleotides are TGTGCCAGCAGTCCAAGGAGGGAAGGCACAGATACGCAGTATTTT. Protein product: CASSPRREGTDTQYF.

The chain employs TRBV29-1 and TRBJ2-3, with TRBD2 as a possible D gene (5 bases). Looked up from germline, CDR1 is SQVTM and CDR2 is ANQGSEA. The V end was cut by 3 bases, the J end by 8 bases, with 24 bases between. CDR3 length equals 16 residues. CDR3 sequence: CSVDFPRGSSRGTQYF. Written as DNA, the CDR3 is TGCAGCGTTGACTTTCCAAGAGGGTCTTCCCGGGGTACGCAGTATTTT.

A few counts support this clone. V and J are TRBV15 and TRBJ2-2, with D unresolved. V gave up 1 base and J gave up 6 bases, with 12 bases separating them. The CDR3 sequence is 15 residues long. CDR1 and CDR2 (germline): LNHNV, YYDKDF (reference sequence). CDR3 in DNA: TGTGCCACCAGCAGAGGAGAGGCAAACCCCGGGGAGCTGTTTTTT. Translating gives CATSRGEANPGELFF.

Only a few counts were recorded for this clone. The genes are TRBV29-1 and TRBJ1-1, with TRBD1 matching 8 bases. Trimming at V came to 8 bases and at J to 1 base, leaving 15 bases not matched to a gene. This CDR3 comprises 16 residues. Germline-derived CDR1 and CDR2 are SQVTM and ANQGSEA. CDR3 amino acids: CSPTLDRELKNTEAFF. CDR3 sequence (DNA): TGCAGCCCTACCCTGGACAGGGAGTTGAAGAACACTGAAGCTTTCTTT.

As for this clone: Other DNA sequences of this sample code for an identical CDR3. V and J are TRBV30 and TRBJ1-3; D not resolved. V lost 2 bases and J 4 bases, leaving 3 bases between the germline ends. The CDR3 sequence is 11 residues long. Germline values: CDR1 GTSNPN, CDR2 SVGIG (reference sequence). CDR3 sequence: CAWSTGNTIYF. DNA of the CDR3: TGTGCCTGGAGTACCGGAAACACCATATATTTT.

This sequence joins TRBV9 and TRBJ2-5; either TRBD1 or TRBD2 may supply D (5 bases each). The CDR3 totals 14 residues. V was shortened by 4 bases and J by 1 base, with 11 bases between the two germline ends. The germline V gene encodes CDR1 SGDLS and CDR2 YYNGEE. DNA for the CDR3: TGTGCCAGCAGCTTAAGGGGAGCCCAAGAGACCCAGTACTTC. It translates to CASSLRGAQETQYF. Full variable domain (missing parts from reference TRBV9 and TRBJ2-5): DSGVTQTPKHLITATGQRVTLRCSPRSGDLSVYWYQQSLDQGLQFLIQYYNGEERAKGNILERFSAQQFPDLHSELNLSSLELGDSALYFCASSLRGAQETQYFGPGTRLLVL.

This clone was recorded once. J is TRBJ2-2 and V is TRBV4-3; D is perhaps TRBD1 or TRBD2 (5 bases each). The CDR3 consists of 15 residues. V was pared by 3 bases and J by 6 bases, with 14 bases between. Germline-derived CDR1 and CDR2 are LGHNA and YSLEER. CDR3 nucleotides: TGCGCCAGCAGCCAGAATCAGGGAGTGGCCGGGGAGCTGTTTTTT. Translation: CASSQNQGVAGELFF.

In this sample, this clone turned up a few times. The chain has TRBV4-2 and TRBJ1-1; no reliable D call. This CDR3 has 16 residues. The V end was cut by 0 bases, the J end by 1 base, with 12 bases between. Germline V lookup: CDR1 LGHNA, CDR2 YNFKEQ. Written as DNA, the CDR3 is TGTGCCAGCAGCCAAGAGGTCGGCAGACCGAACACTGAAGCTTTCTTT. Translation: CASSQEVGRPNTEAFF.

In regard to this clone: This sample includes further DNA sequences coding for the same CDR3. The CDR3 DNA reads as TGTGCCAGCAGCCCGAACCCCTATGGCTACACCTTC. It codes for CASSPNPYGYTF. The rearrangement uses TRBV7-9 and TRBJ1-2; D is unclear. The CDR3 contains 12 residues. The germline V and J ends were trimmed by 5 bases and 4 bases, with 8 bases remaining between them. Germline CDR1 and CDR2: SEHNR and FQNEAQ (reference sequence). The full variable domain, completed using reference TRBV7-9 and TRBJ1-2, is DTGVSQNPRHKITKRGQNVTFRCDPISEHNRLYWYRQTLGQGPEFLTYFQNEAQLEKSRLLSDRFSAERPKGSFSTLEIQRTEQGDSAMYLCASSPNPYGYTFGSGTRLTVV.

The chain carries TRBV12-5 and TRBJ2-5; D unclear. The CDR3 covers 12 residues. Germline V gene data show CDR1 as LGHNT and CDR2 as FRNRAP. V lost 7 bases, J lost 0 bases, and 6 bases lay in between. CDR3 sequence reads: CASAVYQETQYF. The CDR3 DNA reads TGTGCTAGTGCCGTGTACCAAGAGACCCAGTACTTC.

This sequence joins TRBV5-4 and TRBJ2-7, with D possibly matching TRBD2 (5 bases). The germline CDR1 and CDR2 sequences are SGHNT and YYREEE (reference sequence). The V and J ends lost 4 bases and 7 bases respectively, with 12 bases between them. The CDR3 is 12 amino acids. The CDR3 loop is CASSRVGEEQYV. As DNA, the CDR3 is TGTGCCAGCAGCCGGGTGGGAGAGGAGCAGTACGTC.

This chain connects TRBV9 to TRBJ2-1, with 11 bases matching TRBD1. The germline CDR1 and CDR2 sequences are SGDLS and YYNGEE. This CDR3 region has 18 residues. V lost 3 bases and J lost 2; bases outside the gene matches: 10. Here the CDR3 reads CASSGRTGGPDTYNEQFF. The CDR3, as DNA: TGTGCCAGCAGCGGCCGGACAGGGGGCCCGGACACCTACAATGAGCAGTTCTTC.